A single sample gave rise to the 2 T cell receptor beta chains below, sequenced in a study of CD8 T cells in Susac syndrome. Reverse transcription used about 0.5 to 1 ug RNA and random hexamers. TCRdb fed the immunoSEQ multiplex PCR reads into MiXCR, producing one record per CDR3 protein. The table lists 400,000 or so distinct CDR3 sequences, 85% to 90% of them singletons. Sequenced: CD8+ T cells from PBMCs. All receptors come from a human donor with multiple sclerosis.

The chain employs TRBV30 and TRBJ1-5, with 7 bases aligning to TRBD1. Germline V gene data show CDR1 as GTSNPN and CDR2 as SVGIG (reference sequence). V dropped 4 bases and J dropped 2; count of bases not matched to a gene: 2. This CDR3 comprises 13 residues. CDR3 residues: CAWNRGGNQPQHF. The CDR3 DNA reads as TGTGCCTGGAACAGGGGAGGCAATCAGCCCCAGCATTTT.

The chain uses TRBV5-4 and TRBJ1-3; D is perhaps TRBD1 (6 bases). V was trimmed by 4 bases and J by 0 bases, leaving 11 bases between them. Per the germline V gene, CDR1 is SGHNT and CDR2 is YYREEE (reference sequence). This CDR3 has 15 amino acids. CDR3 sequence (DNA): TGTGCCAGCAGCGTAGGACAGAGCTCTGGAAACACCATATATTTT. Protein sequence: CASSVGQSSGNTIYF.